The T cell receptor (beta chain) described here comes from a study of Graves' ophthalmopathy and Graves' hyperthyroidism. Study-level information: Peripheral blood was obtained at first diagnosis, ahead of any treatment.

Notes on the study in general: Most thyroid-expanded clonotypes exceeding 0.001 frequency were also found in blood.

TCR beta CDR3 regions were amplified from RNA transcripts. Scientists carried out first-round RT-PCR using HTBI primers and then a second-round multiplex PCR. MiXCR, applied by TCRdb to the multiplex PCR reads, yields one record per CDR3 protein. The sample carries 400,000 to 450,000 distinct CDR3 sequences, under 25% recorded once. Physicians reached a diagnosis by relying on clinical symptoms, serum thyroxine, TRAb, thyroid ultrasound and orbital computed tomography. From fresh peripheral blood, 10 ml in volume, the PBMCs were obtained. The CDR3 runs to 11 residues. Trimming pared 8 bases from V and 7 bases from J, leaving 9 bases between. CDR1 is MDHEN, CDR2 SYDVKM, per germline. This clonotype was detected many times. Its matching antigen is unknown.

This clonotype was obtained from a woman younger than 30 with stable Graves' hyperthyroidism. The sequenced sample consisted of peripheral blood. The V gene is TRBV28, the J gene TRBJ1-3; possible D gene TRBD1, 5 bases. The CDR3 nucleotides read TGTGCCAGCTGCCGGGGGAACACCATATATTTT. Protein: CASCRGNTIYF. Looking up the rest from reference TRBV28 and TRBJ1-3 gives the full variable domain: DVKVTQSSRYLVKRTGEKVFLECVQDMDHENMFWYRQDPGLGLRLIYFSYDVKMKEKGDIPEGYSVSREKKERFSLILESASTNQTSMYLCASCRGNTIYFGEGSWLTVV.